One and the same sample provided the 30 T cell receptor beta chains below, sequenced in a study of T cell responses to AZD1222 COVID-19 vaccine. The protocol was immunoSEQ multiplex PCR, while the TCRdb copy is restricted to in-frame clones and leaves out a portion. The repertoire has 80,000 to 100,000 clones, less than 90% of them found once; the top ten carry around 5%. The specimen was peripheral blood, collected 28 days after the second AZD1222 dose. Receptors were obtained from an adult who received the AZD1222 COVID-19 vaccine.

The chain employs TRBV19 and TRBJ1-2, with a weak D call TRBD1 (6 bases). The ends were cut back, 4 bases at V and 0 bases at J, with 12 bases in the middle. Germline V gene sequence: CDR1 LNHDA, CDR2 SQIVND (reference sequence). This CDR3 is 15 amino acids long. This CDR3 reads CASSTGVRANYGYTF. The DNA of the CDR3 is TGTGCCAGTAGTACAGGGGTGAGAGCTAACTATGGCTACACCTTC.

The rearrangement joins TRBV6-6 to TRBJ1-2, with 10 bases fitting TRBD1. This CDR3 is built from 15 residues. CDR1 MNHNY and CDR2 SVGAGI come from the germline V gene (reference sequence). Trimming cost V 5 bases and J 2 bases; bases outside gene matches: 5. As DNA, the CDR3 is TGTGCCAGCAGTGGACCGGGACAGGGGAACTATGGCTACACCTTC. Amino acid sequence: CASSGPGQGNYGYTF.

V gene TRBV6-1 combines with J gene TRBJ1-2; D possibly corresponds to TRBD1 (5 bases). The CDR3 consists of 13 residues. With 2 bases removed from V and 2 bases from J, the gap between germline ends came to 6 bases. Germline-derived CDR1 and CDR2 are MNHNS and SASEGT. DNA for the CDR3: TGTGCCAGCAGTGAAACAGGAAACTATGGCTACACCTTC. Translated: CASSETGNYGYTF.

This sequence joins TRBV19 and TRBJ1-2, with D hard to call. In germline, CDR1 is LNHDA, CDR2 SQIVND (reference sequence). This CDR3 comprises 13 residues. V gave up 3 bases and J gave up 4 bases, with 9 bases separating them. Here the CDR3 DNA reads TGTGCCAGTAGTATGTTGGGATTCTATGGCTACACCTTC. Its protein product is CASSMLGFYGYTF.

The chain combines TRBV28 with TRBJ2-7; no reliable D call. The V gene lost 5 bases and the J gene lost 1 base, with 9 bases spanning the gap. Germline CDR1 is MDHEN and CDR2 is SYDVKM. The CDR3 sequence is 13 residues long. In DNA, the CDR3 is TGTGCCAGCAGTAGGACGGAGTCCTACGAGCAGTACTTC. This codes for CASSRTESYEQYF.

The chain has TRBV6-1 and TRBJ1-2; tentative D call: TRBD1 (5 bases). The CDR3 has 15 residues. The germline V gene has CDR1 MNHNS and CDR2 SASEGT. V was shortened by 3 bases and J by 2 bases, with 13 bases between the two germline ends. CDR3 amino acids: CASSDGGQGNYGYTF. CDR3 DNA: TGTGCCAGCAGTGACGGTGGGCAGGGAAACTATGGCTACACCTTC.

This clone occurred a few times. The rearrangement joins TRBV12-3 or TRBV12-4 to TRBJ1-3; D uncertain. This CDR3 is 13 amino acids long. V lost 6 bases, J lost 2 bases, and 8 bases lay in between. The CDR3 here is CASRIAAGNTIYF. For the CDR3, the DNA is TGTGCCAGCAGGATAGCGGCTGGAAACACCATATATTTT.

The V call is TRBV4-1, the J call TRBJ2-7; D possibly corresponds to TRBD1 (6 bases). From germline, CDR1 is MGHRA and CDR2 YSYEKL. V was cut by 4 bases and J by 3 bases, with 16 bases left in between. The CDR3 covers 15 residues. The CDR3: CASSPTWTDIYEQYF. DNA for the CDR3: TGCGCCAGCAGCCCTACATGGACAGATATCTACGAGCAGTACTTC.

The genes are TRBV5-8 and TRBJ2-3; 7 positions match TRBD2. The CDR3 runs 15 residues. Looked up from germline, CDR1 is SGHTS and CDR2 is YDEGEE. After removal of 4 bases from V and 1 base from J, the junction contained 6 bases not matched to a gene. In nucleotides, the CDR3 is TGTGCCAGCAGCACCGGGGGGTTCGGCACAGATACGCAGTATTTT. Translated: CASSTGGFGTDTQYF. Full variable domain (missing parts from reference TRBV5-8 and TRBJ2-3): EAGVTQSPTHLIKTRGQQATLRCSPISGHTSVYWYQQALGLGLQFLLWYDEGEERNRGNFPPRFSGRQFPNYSSELNVNALELEDSALYLCASSTGGFGTDTQYFGPGTRLTVL.

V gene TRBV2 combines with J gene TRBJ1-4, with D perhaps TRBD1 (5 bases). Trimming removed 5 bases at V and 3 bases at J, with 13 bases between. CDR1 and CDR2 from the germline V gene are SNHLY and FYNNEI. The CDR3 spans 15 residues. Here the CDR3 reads CASSQRQSANEKLFF. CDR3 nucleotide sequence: TGTGCCAGCAGTCAAAGACAGTCTGCTAATGAAAAACTGTTTTTT. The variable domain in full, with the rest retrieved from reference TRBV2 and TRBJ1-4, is EPEVTQTPSHQVTQMGQEVILRCVPISNHLYFYWYRQILGQKVEFLVSFYNNEISEKSEIFDDQFSVERPDGSNFTLKIRSTKLEDSAMYFCASSQRQSANEKLFFGSGTQLSVL.

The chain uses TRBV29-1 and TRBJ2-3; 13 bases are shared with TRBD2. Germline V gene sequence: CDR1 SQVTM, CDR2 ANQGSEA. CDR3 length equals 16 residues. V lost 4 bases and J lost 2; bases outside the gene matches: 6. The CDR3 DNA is TGCAGCGTTGCTGGGGGACTAGCGGGGCCCACAGATACGCAGTATTTT. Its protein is CSVAGGLAGPTDTQYF.

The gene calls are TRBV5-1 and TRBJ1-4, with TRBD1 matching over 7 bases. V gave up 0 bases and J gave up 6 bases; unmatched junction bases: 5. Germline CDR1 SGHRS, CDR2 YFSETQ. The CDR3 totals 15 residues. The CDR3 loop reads CASSLGGQSYEKLFF. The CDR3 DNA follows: TGCGCCAGCAGCTTGGGGGGACAGTCTTATGAAAAACTGTTTTTT.

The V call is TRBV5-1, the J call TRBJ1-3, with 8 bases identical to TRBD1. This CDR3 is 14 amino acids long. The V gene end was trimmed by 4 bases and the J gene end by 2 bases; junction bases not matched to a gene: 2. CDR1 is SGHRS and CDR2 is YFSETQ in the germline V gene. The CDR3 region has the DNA TGCGCCAGCAGCCCCAGGGGGCCTGGAAACACCATATATTTT. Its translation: CASSPRGPGNTIYF. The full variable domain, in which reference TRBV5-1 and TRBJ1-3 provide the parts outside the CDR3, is KAGVTQTPRYLIKTRGQQVTLSCSPISGHRSVSWYQQTPGQGLQFLFEYFSETQRNKGNFPGRFSGRQFSNSRSEMNVSTLELGDSALYLCASSPRGPGNTIYFGEGSWLTVV.

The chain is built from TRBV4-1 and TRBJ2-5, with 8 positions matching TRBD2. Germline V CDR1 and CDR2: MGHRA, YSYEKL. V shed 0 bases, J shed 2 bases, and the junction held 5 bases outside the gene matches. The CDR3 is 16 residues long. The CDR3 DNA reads TGCGCCAGCAGCCAAGATGTCCTAGCGGGTCAAGAGACCCAGTACTTC. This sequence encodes CASSQDVLAGQETQYF.

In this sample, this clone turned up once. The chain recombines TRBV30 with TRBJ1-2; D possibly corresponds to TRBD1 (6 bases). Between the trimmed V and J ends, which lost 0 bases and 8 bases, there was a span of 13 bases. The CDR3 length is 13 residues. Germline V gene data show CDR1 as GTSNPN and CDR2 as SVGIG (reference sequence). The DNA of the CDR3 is TGTGCCTGGAGTGTACGGGGGGCAAGCGGCTACACCTTC. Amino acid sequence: CAWSVRGASGYTF.

CDR3 protein: CASASLRTGLYNEQFF. Here the CDR3 DNA reads TGTGCCAGCGCGTCCCTTAGGACAGGTCTATACAATGAGCAGTTCTTC. V usage is TRBV2 and J usage is TRBJ2-1; 7 bases agree with TRBD1. Per germline, CDR1 SNHLY and CDR2 FYNNEI. Trimming at V came to 8 bases and at J to 4 bases, leaving 14 bases not matched to a gene. The length of the CDR3 is 16 residues.

This CDR3 reads CASSPPGLAGGEQFF. The CDR3 bases are TGTGCCAGCTCACCCCCGGGACTAGCGGGGGGAGAGCAGTTCTTC. The chain joins TRBV18 to TRBJ2-1; TRBD2 matches 15 bases. From germline, CDR1 is KGHSH and CDR2 LQKENI. The CDR3 loop spans 15 amino acids. Trimming took 3 bases from V and 10 from J; bases not matched to a gene: 4.

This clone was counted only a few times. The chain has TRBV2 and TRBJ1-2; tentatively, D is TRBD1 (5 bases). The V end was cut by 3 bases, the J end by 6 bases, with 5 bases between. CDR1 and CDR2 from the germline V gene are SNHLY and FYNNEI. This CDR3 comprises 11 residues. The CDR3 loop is CASSEGHGYTF. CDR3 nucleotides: TGTGCCAGCAGTGAGGGGCATGGCTACACCTTC. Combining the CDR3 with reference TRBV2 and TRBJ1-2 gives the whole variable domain EPEVTQTPSHQVTQMGQEVILRCVPISNHLYFYWYRQILGQKVEFLVSFYNNEISEKSEIFDDQFSVERPDGSNFTLKIRSTKLEDSAMYFCASSEGHGYTFGSGTRLTVV.

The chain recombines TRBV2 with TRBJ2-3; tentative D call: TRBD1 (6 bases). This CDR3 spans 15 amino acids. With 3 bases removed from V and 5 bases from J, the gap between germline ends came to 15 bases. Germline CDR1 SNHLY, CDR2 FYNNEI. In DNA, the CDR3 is TGTGCCAGCAGTGACCCAGGGGAAGTCATAGATACGCAGTATTTT. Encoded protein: CASSDPGEVIDTQYF.

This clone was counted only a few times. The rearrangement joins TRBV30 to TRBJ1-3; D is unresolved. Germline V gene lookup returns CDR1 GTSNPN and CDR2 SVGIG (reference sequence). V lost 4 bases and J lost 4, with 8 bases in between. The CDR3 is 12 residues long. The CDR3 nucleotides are TGTGCCTGGAAAGCGTCAGGAAACACCATATATTTT. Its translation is CAWKASGNTIYF. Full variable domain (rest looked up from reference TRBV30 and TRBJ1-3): SQTIHQWPATLVQPVGSPLSLECTVEGTSNPNLYWYRQAAGRGLQLLFYSVGIGQISSEVPQNLSASRPQDRQFILSSKKLLLSDSGFYLCAWKASGNTIYFGEGSWLTVV.

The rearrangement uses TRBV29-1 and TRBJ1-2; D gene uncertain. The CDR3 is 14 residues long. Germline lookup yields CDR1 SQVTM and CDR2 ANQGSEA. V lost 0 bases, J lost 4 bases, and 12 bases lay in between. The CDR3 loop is CSVEDGKVLYGYTF. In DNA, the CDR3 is TGCAGCGTTGAAGATGGGAAGGTTCTCTATGGCTACACCTTC.

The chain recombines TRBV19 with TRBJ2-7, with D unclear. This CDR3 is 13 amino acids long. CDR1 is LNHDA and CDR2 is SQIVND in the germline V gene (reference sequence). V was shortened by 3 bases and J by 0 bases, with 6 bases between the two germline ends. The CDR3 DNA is TGTGCCAGTAGTATTCCGGGCTCCTACGAGCAGTACTTC. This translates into CASSIPGSYEQYF.

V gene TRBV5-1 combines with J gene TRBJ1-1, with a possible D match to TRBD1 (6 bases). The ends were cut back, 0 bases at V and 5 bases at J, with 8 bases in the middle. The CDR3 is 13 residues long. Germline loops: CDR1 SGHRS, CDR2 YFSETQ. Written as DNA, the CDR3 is TGCGCCAGCAGCTTGGAAGGGGGAACTGAAGCTTTCTTT. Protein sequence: CASSLEGGTEAFF.

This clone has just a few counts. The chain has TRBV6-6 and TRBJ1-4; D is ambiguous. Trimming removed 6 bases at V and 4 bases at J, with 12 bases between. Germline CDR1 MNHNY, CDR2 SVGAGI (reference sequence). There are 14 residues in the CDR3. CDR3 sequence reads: CASRVTELNEKLFF. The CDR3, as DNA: TGTGCCAGCAGGGTGACTGAGCTTAATGAAAAACTGTTTTTT.

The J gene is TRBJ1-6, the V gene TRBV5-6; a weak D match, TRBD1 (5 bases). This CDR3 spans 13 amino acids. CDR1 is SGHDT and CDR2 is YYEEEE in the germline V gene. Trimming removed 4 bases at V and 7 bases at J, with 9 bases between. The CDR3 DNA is TGTGCCAGCAGCATTGACAGAAATTCACCCCTCCACTTT. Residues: CASSIDRNSPLHF.

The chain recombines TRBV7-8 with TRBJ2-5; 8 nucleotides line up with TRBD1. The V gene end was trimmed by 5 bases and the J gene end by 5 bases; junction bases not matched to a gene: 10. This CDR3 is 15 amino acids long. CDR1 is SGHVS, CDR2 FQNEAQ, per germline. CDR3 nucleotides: TGTGCCAGCAGCCCGACAGGGGCCAGGAGGGAGACCCAGTACTTC. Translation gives CASSPTGARRETQYF.

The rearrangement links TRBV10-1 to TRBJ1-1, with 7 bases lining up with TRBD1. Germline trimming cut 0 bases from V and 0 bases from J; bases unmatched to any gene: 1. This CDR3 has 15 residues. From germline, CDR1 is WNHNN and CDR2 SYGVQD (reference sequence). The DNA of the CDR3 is TGCGCCAGCAGTGAGTCCCAGGGGGTGAACACTGAAGCTTTCTTT. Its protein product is CASSESQGVNTEAFF.

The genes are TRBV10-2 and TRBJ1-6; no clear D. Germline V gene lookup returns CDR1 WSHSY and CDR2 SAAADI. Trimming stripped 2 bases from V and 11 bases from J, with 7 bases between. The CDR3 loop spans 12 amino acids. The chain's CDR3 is CASSERRAPLHF. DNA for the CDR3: TGCGCCAGCAGTGAGAGGAGGGCACCCCTCCACTTT.

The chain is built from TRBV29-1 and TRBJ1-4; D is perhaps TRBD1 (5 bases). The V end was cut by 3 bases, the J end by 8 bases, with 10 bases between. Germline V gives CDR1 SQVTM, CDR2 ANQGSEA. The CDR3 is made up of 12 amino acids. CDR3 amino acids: CSVDSGGEKLFF. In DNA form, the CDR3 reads TGCAGCGTTGATTCTGGGGGGGAAAAACTGTTTTTT.

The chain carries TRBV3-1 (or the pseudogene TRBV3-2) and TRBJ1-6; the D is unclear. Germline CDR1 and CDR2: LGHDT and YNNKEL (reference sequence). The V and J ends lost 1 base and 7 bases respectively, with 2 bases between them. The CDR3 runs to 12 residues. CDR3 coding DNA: TGTGCCAGCAGCCAAGGGAATTCACCCCTCCACTTT. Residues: CASSQGNSPLHF.